Listed below are T cell receptor beta chains from one sample, sequenced in a study of a mutant IDH1 vaccine in newly diagnosed glioma. These receptors' targets are unknown. The protocol was immunoSEQ multiplex PCR, while the TCRdb copy is restricted to in-frame clones and leaves out a portion. The table includes approximately 100,000 clones, under 90% detected once. The material was PBMCs, obtained from a glioma patient whose treatment included an IDH1 peptide vaccine. The origin of the receptors is a woman aged 45-65 years with glioma. CDR3s leave out the opening cysteine and the closing phenylalanine or tryptophan. Rows may omit the clone size; those that give it use once, few, many or a size class.

clone_size j_call v_call cdr3_aa
. TRBJ2-1 TRBV14 ASSPGASGTGLHNEQF
. TRBJ1-2 TRBV6-4 ASSDRTGALDGYT
. TRBJ1-2 TRBV5-1 ASSFSPQGSPYGYT
. TRBJ1-1 TRBV5-1 ASSWAGENTEAF
. TRBJ2-7 TRBV28 ASSPRTGQAYEQY
. TRBJ1-4 TRBV2 ASRRAGGDEKLF
. TRBJ2-1 TRBV9 ASSVGAGSPTYNEQF
once . TRBV5-4 ASSLKRELIYEQY
. TRBJ2-7 TRBV11-2 ASSPTFSGSGEQY
. TRBJ1-3 TRBV2 ANDKGPNTIY
. TRBJ1-5 TRBV19 ASTTLRSPNNQPQH
. TRBJ1-3 TRBV9 ASSAEPVGGQSIY
. TRBJ1-3 TRBV30 AWSKAGASGNTIY
. TRBJ1-5 TRBV28 ASSPWSDSNQPQH
. TRBJ1-1 TRBV7-3 ASSLKQLNTEAF
. TRBJ2-1 TRBV9 ASSGADRAYNEQF
. TRBJ2-1 TRBV11-2 ASSLDLTSGPYNEQF
. TRBJ1-1 TRBV11-2 ASSLVVGARTEAF
. TRBJ1-2 TRBV2 ASILRAENYGYT
. TRBJ2-5 TRBV5-1 ASSLETETQY
. TRBJ1-5 TRBV30 AWSFPDSFHSNQPQH
few TRBJ1-5 TRBV28 ASSLLRSNQPQH
. TRBJ2-7 TRBV27 ASSLVAGSSYEQY
. TRBJ2-7 TRBV11-2 ASSSGYEQY
. TRBJ2-7 TRBV9 ASSVGQSSYEQY
. TRBJ1-2 TRBV19 ASSAGTGANYGYT
. TRBJ2-1 TRBV25-1 ASAISGPLVHNEQF
. TRBJ2-5 TRBV19 ASSPRVGRLQETQY
once TRBJ1-2 TRBV4-1 ASSQEATNYGYT
. TRBJ1-2 TRBV4-1 ASRVPGQRLNYGYT
. TRBJ2-1 TRBV6-5 ASSYRGRTLNEQF
. TRBJ2-3 TRBV10-1 ASSWTRKSSDTQY
. TRBJ1-5 TRBV28 ASSLLRGTGGNQPQH
once TRBJ2-3 TRBV7-9 ASSLVAGELY
. TRBJ2-3 TRBV27 ASSGGQGGPDTQY
. TRBJ1-3 TRBV11-2 ASSSLGRNTIY
. TRBJ2-4 TRBV12-2 ARLSGDRGKLAKNIQY
once TRBJ2-3 TRBV2 ATWTSGRTDTQY
. TRBJ1-5 TRBV15 ATSPRPRSNQPQH
. TRBJ1-3 TRBV6-6 ASSPREGSGNTIY
. TRBJ1-1 TRBV19 ASNWTPEGMTEAF
. TRBJ2-2 TRBV13 ASSSLSGSATTGELF
. TRBJ1-2 TRBV19 ASSIIGNGYT
. TRBJ2-7 TRBV29-1 SVESSGTDSYEQY
few TRBJ1-1 TRBV10-3 AISEQENTEAF
. TRBJ2-3 TRBV6-1 ASSGGTSGNTDTQY
. TRBJ2-7 TRBV6-5 ASSYQADSYEQY
. TRBJ1-2 TRBV5-1 ASSWGTEDGYT
. TRBJ2-3 TRBV2 ASSQGQGLASVAQY
. TRBJ2-5 TRBV5-8 ASSSRTGGIETQY
. TRBJ1-4 TRBV6-5 ASRLGPRPYEKLF
. TRBJ2-3 TRBV29-1 SGTTDTQY
. TRBJ2-7 TRBV10-2 ASTWTGEDHEQY